This T cell receptor (beta chain) was identified in a study of OX40 agonist ivuxolimab in advanced cancers. Sequencing used immunoSEQ multiplex PCR; TCRdb keeps in-frame clones, though not all of them. The sample has roughly 80,000 clones, approximately 91% seen once. This CDR3 contains 14 residues. Trimming removed 0 bases at V and 4 bases at J, with 9 bases between. The V gene's germline CDR1 is SGHRS and CDR2 YFSETQ. The J gene is TRBJ2-3, the V gene TRBV5-1; D might be TRBD1 (6 bases). Specimen: CD4+ or CD8+ T cells sorted from blood, collected in a trial of the OX40 agonist ivuxolimab. This clonotype originated in an adult with an advanced solid tumor such as melanoma, head and neck, liver or kidney cancer. The DNA for the CDR3 is TGCGCCAGCAGCTTGGGGGGGCGCGCAGATACGCAGTATTTT. Translation: CASSLGGRADTQYF.